One and the same sample provided the 11 T cell receptor beta chains below, sequenced in a study of blood T cell repertoires in COVID-19. Assay used: immunoSEQ multiplex PCR; TCRdb lists only in-frame clones, some missing. The table includes about 88,000 clones, about 91% detected once. Sequencing was done on a sample of peripheral blood. The receptors derive from a human donor with active COVID-19. The donor label of this sample is uncertain.

This clone has just one count. The chain carries TRBV5-4 and TRBJ2-5; 11 bases fit TRBD1. The CDR3 has 13 amino acids. Unmatched junction bases numbered 1, after V lost 4 bases and J lost 5 bases. The germline CDR1 and CDR2 sequences are SGHNT and YYREEE (reference sequence). The CDR3 sequence is CASSRDRGETQYF. The DNA for the CDR3 is TGTGCCAGCAGCCGGGACAGGGGGGAGACCCAGTACTTC.

This chain links TRBV11-3 with TRBJ2-3, with TRBD2 matching over 10 bases. J was trimmed by 4 bases and V by 5 bases; bases with no gene match: 12. Germline V CDR1 and CDR2: SGHNT, YENEEA. This CDR3 has 17 amino acids. The CDR3 here is CASSKLSGGASPDTQYF. The CDR3 DNA follows: TGTGCCAGCAGCAAACTCAGCGGGGGGGCGTCCCCAGATACGCAGTATTTT.

The chain combines TRBV6-5 with TRBJ1-5, with D possibly being TRBD1 (5 bases). Germline-derived CDR1 and CDR2 are MNHEY and SVGAGI. The CDR3 totals 13 residues. The V and J ends lost 9 bases and 1 base respectively, with 10 bases between them. CDR3 region: CASRGGSNQPQHF. In DNA form, the CDR3 reads TGTGCCAGTCGCGGGGGAAGCAATCAGCCCCAGCATTTT.

This CDR3 is CASSFEGDEGYTF. The CDR3 DNA sequence: TGTGCCAGCAGCTTCGAAGGGGATGAAGGCTACACCTTC. The chain carries TRBV7-9 and TRBJ1-2; possibly TRBD1 for D (5 bases). The CDR3 consists of 13 residues. V was pared by 3 bases and J by 8 bases, with 13 bases between. Per the germline V gene, CDR1 is SEHNR and CDR2 is FQNEAQ (reference sequence).

The J gene is TRBJ2-2, the V gene TRBV6-5, with 9 bases fitting TRBD1. V gave up 6 bases and J gave up 5 bases; unmatched junction bases: 7. The CDR3 totals 15 residues. Germline V gene lookup returns CDR1 MNHEY and CDR2 SVGAGI. CDR3 region: CASSSDRGFTGELFF. The DNA of the CDR3 is TGTGCCAGCAGCTCAGACAGGGGGTTTACCGGGGAGCTGTTTTTT.

Here the CDR3 reads CAISDRGSNQPQHF. The CDR3 coding sequence is TGTGCCATCAGCGACAGGGGTAGCAATCAGCCCCAGCATTTT. This sequence joins TRBV10-3 and TRBJ1-5; 8 positions agree with TRBD1. Trimming removed 6 bases from V and 0 bases from J; junction bases left unmatched: 1. Germline loops: CDR1 ENHRY, CDR2 SYGVKD. This CDR3 spans 14 amino acids.

The chain links TRBV27 to TRBJ1-1; 8 bases map to TRBD1. The V gene end was trimmed by 3 bases and the J gene end by 8 bases; junction bases not matched to a gene: 8. This CDR3 has 14 residues. Germline loops: CDR1 MNHEY, CDR2 SMNVEV (reference sequence). The chain's CDR3 is CASSLDREVLEAFF. DNA for the CDR3: TGTGCCAGCAGTTTGGACAGGGAAGTCTTGGAAGCTTTCTTT.

The rearrangement joins TRBV7-2 to TRBJ1-6; tentative D call: TRBD1 (6 bases). V lost 5 bases and J lost 6, with 17 bases in between. The V gene's germline CDR1 is SGHTA and CDR2 FQGNSA. CDR3 length equals 16 residues. CDR3 region: CASSRGAGQPNSPLHF. The CDR3 DNA reads TGTGCCAGCAGCCGTGGGGCTGGACAGCCTAATTCACCCCTCCACTTT. Looking up the rest from reference TRBV7-2 and TRBJ1-6 gives the full variable domain: GAGVSQSPSNKVTEKGKDVELRCDPISGHTALYWYRQSLGQGLEFLIYFQGNSAPDKSGLPSDRFSAERTGGSVSTLTIQRTQQEDSAVYLCASSRGAGQPNSPLHFGNGTRLTVT.

The CDR3 spells CASKGGSAYEQYF. The CDR3 DNA reads as TGTGCCTCCAAAGGAGGCAGTGCCTACGAGCAGTACTTC. The chain combines TRBV7-9 with TRBJ2-7, with TRBD2 as a possible D gene (5 bases). Germline values: CDR1 SEHNR, CDR2 FQNEAQ (reference sequence). The CDR3 is made up of 13 amino acids. V lost 11 bases and J lost 2, with 16 bases in between.

The genes are TRBV7-6 and TRBJ2-1, with D perhaps matching TRBD1 (5 bases). Trimming removed 4 bases from V and 2 bases from J, with 18 bases in between. Looked up from germline, CDR1 is SGHVS and CDR2 is FNYEAQ. This CDR3 is 17 amino acids long. This chain's CDR3 is CASSSALVAGPYNEQFF. In DNA, the CDR3 is TGTGCCAGCAGCTCCGCCTTAGTCGCAGGGCCCTACAATGAGCAGTTCTTC.

This clone turned up a few times. This chain joins TRBV3-1 (or the pseudogene TRBV3-2) and TRBJ1-2, with unresolved D. The CDR3 is made up of 14 amino acids. The V gene lost 1 base and the J gene lost 7 bases, with 13 bases spanning the gap. CDR1 and CDR2 (germline): LGHDT, YNNKEL (reference sequence). The CDR3 region has the DNA TGTGCCAGCAGCCAAGGGGCCCGAAGCTCTGGCTACACCTTC. Its translation: CASSQGARSSGYTF.